The clone carrying this T cell receptor beta chain appeared once. Antigen: not known. The record originates from a study of graft-versus-host responses after intestinal transplantation. At the level of the study: Multivisceral, liver-intestinal, or isolated intestinal grafts went to recipients. Every recipient had anti-thymocyte globulin induction and 2 to 3 years of tacrolimus plus steroids. The study's findings and limits: Marrow from the recipient contained GvH clones, some of which had appeared first in ileum or blood.

TCRdb's copy holds only in-frame clones and misses some; the assay was immunoSEQ multiplex PCR. The repertoire has nearly 110,000 clones, approximately 88% of them found once; the top ten carry roughly 0.71%. V shed 2 bases and J 6 bases; nucleotides not matched to a gene: 8. Germline CDR1 reads SGHNT; CDR2 reads YYREEE (reference sequence). The CDR3 consists of 15 residues. This clonotype was sampled from a human donor who was the organ donor for an intestinal transplant. The chain uses TRBV5-4 and TRBJ2-1; 7 bases are a match to TRBD2. Sample: unstimulated CD4+ T cells sorted from spleen or lymph node cells, taken before transplant. This CDR3 reads CASSFMGGPVNEQFF. CDR3 DNA sequence: TGTGCCAGCAGCTTCATGGGAGGGCCAGTCAATGAGCAGTTCTTC.